The rows below give T cell receptor beta chains drawn from one sample of a study of blood T cell repertoires in COVID-19. Sequencing used immunoSEQ multiplex PCR; TCRdb keeps in-frame clones, though not all of them. Of about 200,000 clones in the sample, roughly 88% were seen once. Source material: PBMCs or T cells enriched from blood (not recorded which). Source of these receptors: a man between 35 and 55 years old with acute COVID-19. CDR3s include the opening cysteine and the closing phenylalanine or tryptophan. D genes are given only for firm matches. Clone sizes are given selectively: once, few, many, or a class where the clone is expanded.

>.|TRBJ1-1|TRBV19|.
CASSIVAPMTEAFF
TGTGCCAGTAGTATTGTGGCCCCGATGACTGAAGCTTTCTTT
>.|TRBJ2-3|TRBV4-1|TRBD2
CASSLAGGGLSTDTQYF
TGCGCCAGCAGCCTAGCGGGAGGGGGACTGAGCACAGATACGCAGTATTTT
>.|TRBJ1-5|TRBV18|TRBD1
CASSPTQGQGTNQPQHF
TGTGCCAGCTCACCGACGCAGGGACAGGGGACAAATCAGCCCCAGCATTTT
>.|TRBJ2-2|TRBV4-1|TRBD2
CASSQDRPGLAGVGELFF
TGCGCCAGCAGCCAAGATCGCCCGGGACTAGCGGGAGTTGGGGAGCTGTTTTTT
>few|TRBJ1-1|TRBV13|TRBD1
CASSNRDRGRFSEAFF
TGTGCCAGCAGCAACCGGGACAGGGGGCGGTTTTCTGAAGCTTTCTTT
>.|TRBJ2-2|TRBV27|.
CASTREDPNTGELFF
TGTGCCAGCACCCGGGAAGATCCTAACACCGGGGAGCTGTTTTTT
>.|TRBJ2-3|TRBV19|.
CASSIWEVPDTQYF
TGTGCCAGTAGTATTTGGGAGGTCCCAGATACGCAGTATTTT
>.|TRBJ2-1|TRBV2|TRBD2
CASKREDLYNEQFF
TGTGCCAGCAAGCGGGAGGACCTATACAATGAGCAGTTCTTC
>.|TRBJ2-7|TRBV30|TRBD1
CAWTGTGIYEQYF
TGTGCCTGGACCGGGACAGGGATTTACGAGCAGTACTTC
>.|TRBJ2-1|TRBV5-6|.
CASSLYAGSMYNEQFF
TGTGCCAGCAGCTTGTATGCGGGATCAATGTACAATGAGCAGTTCTTC
>.|TRBJ2-2|TRBV6-5|.
CASARGGELFF
TGTGCCAGCGCTCGGGGGGGGGAGCTGTTTTTT
>.|TRBJ1-1|TRBV7-9|.
CASSLGPHMNTEAFF
TGTGCCAGCAGCTTAGGTCCACACATGAACACTGAAGCTTTCTTT
>.|TRBJ2-1|TRBV9|TRBD2
CASSVSSGRKNEQFF
TGTGCCAGCAGCGTTTCTAGCGGGAGAAAGAATGAGCAGTTCTTC
>.|TRBJ2-7|TRBV3-1/TRBV3-2|.
CASSQGPQRARIYEQYF
TGTGCCAGCAGCCAAGGACCACAGCGGGCCAGGATCTACGAGCAGTACTTC
>.|TRBJ2-1|TRBV27|TRBD1
CASKAGTGNDEQFF
TGTGCCAGCAAGGCCGGGACAGGGAACGATGAGCAGTTCTTC
>once|TRBJ1-5|TRBV10-3|.
CAISEYSEPQHF
TGTGCCATCAGTGAATATAGCGAGCCCCAGCATTTT
>.|TRBJ2-3|TRBV13|TRBD2
CASSPSGSNTDTQYF
TGTGCCAGCAGCCCCAGCGGGAGTAACACAGATACGCAGTATTTT
>.|TRBJ2-5|TRBV5-4|.
CASTPKKAGQETQYF
TGTGCCAGCACCCCGAAGAAAGCGGGCCAAGAGACCCAGTACTTC
>.|TRBJ1-5|TRBV24-1|TRBD1
CATSAGGGQPQHF
TGTGCCACCAGTGCAGGGGGTGGTCAGCCCCAGCATTTT
>.|TRBJ2-7|TRBV3-1/TRBV3-2|.
CASSQLYEQYF
TGTGCCAGCAGCCAACTCTACGAGCAGTACTTC
>.|TRBJ2-7|TRBV6-5|.
CASSPRGWITYEQYF
TGTGCCAGCAGTCCCCGAGGGTGGATAACCTACGAGCAGTACTTC
>.|TRBJ2-7|TRBV5-6|TRBD2
CASSLRSGITYEQYF
TGTGCCAGCAGCTTACGTAGCGGGATAACCTACGAGCAGTACTTC
>.|TRBJ1-2|TRBV18|.
CASSAGVRDGYTF
TGTGCCAGCTCCGCAGGGGTCAGAGATGGCTACACCTTC
>.|TRBJ2-1|TRBV24-1|TRBD2
CATSDGGTSGDREQFF
TGTGCCACCAGTGACGGGGGGACTAGCGGGGATAGGGAGCAGTTCTTC
>.|TRBJ2-5|TRBV5-4|.
CASSWGRGAGETQYF
TGTGCCAGCAGCTGGGGGAGGGGGGCCGGTGAGACCCAGTACTTC
>.|TRBJ2-5|TRBV7-2|.
CASSWGRGQETQYF
TGTGCCAGCAGCTGGGGGAGGGGGCAAGAGACCCAGTACTTC
>.|TRBJ1-2|TRBV18|.
CASSSGQWGYGYTF
TGTGCCAGCTCGTCCGGACAGTGGGGCTATGGCTACACCTTC
>.|TRBJ2-6|TRBV7-9|.
CASPSFRESRGANVLTF
TGTGCCAGCCCTTCCTTTAGGGAGTCACGGGGGGCCAACGTCCTGACTTTC
>.|TRBJ2-2|TRBV2|TRBD2
CASSEANSGSVDTGELFF
TGTGCCAGCAGTGAAGCGAATAGCGGGAGTGTCGACACCGGGGAGCTGTTTTTT
>.|TRBJ1-4|TRBV24-1|.
CATSESTGAANEKLFF
TGTGCCACCAGCGAATCGACAGGCGCGGCTAATGAAAAACTGTTTTTT
>.|TRBJ2-7|TRBV5-6|TRBD2
CASSTYFSGSPSYEQYF
TGTGCCAGCAGCACATATTTTAGCGGGAGCCCCTCCTACGAGCAGTACTTC
>.|TRBJ1-6|TRBV5-1|TRBD1
CASSLATGDSPLHF
TGCGCCAGCAGCTTGGCGACAGGGGATTCACCCCTCCACTTT
>.|TRBJ1-1|TRBV28|.
CASLAIPMNTEAFF
TGTGCCAGCTTAGCTATACCGATGAACACTGAAGCTTTCTTT
>.|TRBJ1-1|TRBV9|.
CASSVGGQSNTEAFF
TGTGCCAGCAGCGTAGGCGGACAGTCGAACACTGAAGCTTTCTTT
>.|TRBJ2-7|TRBV7-9|.
CASSSEWASATYEQYF
TGTGCCAGCAGCTCCGAGTGGGCTAGCGCTACCTACGAGCAGTACTTC
>once|TRBJ1-1|TRBV5-1|TRBD1
CASSSKQGTEAFF
TGCGCCAGCAGCAGTAAACAGGGGACTGAAGCTTTCTTT